The rows below give T cell receptor beta chains drawn from one sample of a study of post-analysis software for immune sequencing data. From the PCR reads, TCRdb called clonotypes with MiXCR, one entry per CDR3 protein. The sample consists of fewer than 850,000 distinct CDR3 sequences, just under 30% of them appearing once. Specimen: blood. These receptors were obtained from a girl aged 10 to 17 with multiple sclerosis. Each CDR3 is given with its conserved first and last residue. Each record gives: J gene, clone size, D gene, V gene, CDR3 DNA, CDR3 protein. The D gene is left open where the match is weak. Size is omitted from some rows. Given values are once, few, many or a class for expanded clones.

J: TRBJ1-6
size: few
D: .
V: TRBV9
DNA: TGTGCCAGCAGCGTAGCGGGGGATAATTCACCCCTCCACTTT
CDR3: CASSVAGDNSPLHF

J: TRBJ2-7
size: once
D: TRBD1
V: TRBV27
DNA: TGTGCCAGCTGGCACGGACAGGGGTTTGGAGAGGCCCAGTACTTC
CDR3: CASWHGQGFGEAQYF

J: TRBJ2-5
size: .
D: TRBD1
V: TRBV4-1
DNA: TGCGCCAGCAGCCTGACGACAGGGGGCAGGTGGGAGACCCAGTACTTC
CDR3: CASSLTTGGRWETQYF

J: TRBJ2-5
size: .
D: .
V: TRBV12-3/TRBV12-4
DNA: TGTGCCAGCAGTCCCTCAGGTTCCCAAGAGACCCAGTACTTC
CDR3: CASSPSGSQETQYF

J: TRBJ2-2
size: .
D: .
V: TRBV20-1
DNA: TGCAGTGCCCAGGGAGACGGAGGCACCGGGGAGCTGTTTTTT
CDR3: CSAQGDGGTGELFF

J: TRBJ1-2
size: few
D: TRBD1
V: TRBV7-2
DNA: TGTGCCAGCAGCTTAGGACAGGGCGGTCGTGGCTACACCTTC
CDR3: CASSLGQGGRGYTF

J: TRBJ1-2
size: few
D: .
V: TRBV3-1
DNA: TGTGCCAGCAGCCAAGCAGGAGCTAACTATGGCTACACCTTC
CDR3: CASSQAGANYGYTF

J: TRBJ2-7
size: many
D: TRBD2
V: TRBV20-1
DNA: TGCAGTGCTAGAGGGGGGACTAGCGGCGCCTACGAGCAGTACTTC
CDR3: CSARGGTSGAYEQYF

J: TRBJ2-7
size: .
D: TRBD2
V: TRBV5-1
DNA: TGCGCCAGCAGCTTTCCGACTAGCGGGAGCCCATACGAGCAGTACTTC
CDR3: CASSFPTSGSPYEQYF

J: TRBJ1-6
size: .
D: .
V: TRBV20-1
DNA: TGCAGTGCTGGCAACAGGGAAGGGGCTAATTCACCCCTCCACTTT
CDR3: CSAGNREGANSPLHF

J: TRBJ2-2
size: .
D: TRBD2
V: TRBV7-2
DNA: TGTGCCAGCAGCTTAGCGGGAGGGTTGATCACCGGGGAGCTGTTTTTT
CDR3: CASSLAGGLITGELFF

J: TRBJ1-1
size: few
D: .
V: TRBV2
DNA: TGTGCCAGAGGTGGGAACAGGGTCTCAACTGAAGCTTTCTTT
CDR3: CARGGNRVSTEAFF

J: TRBJ2-7
size: .
D: .
V: TRBV20-1
DNA: TGCAGTGCTAGAGTCCTGGGCTACGAGCAGTACTTC
CDR3: CSARVLGYEQYF

J: TRBJ2-2
size: .
D: .
V: TRBV7-9
DNA: TGTGCCAGCAGCTCCGACGGCGGGGAGCTGTTTTTT
CDR3: CASSSDGGELFF

J: TRBJ2-5
size: few
D: TRBD2
V: TRBV9
DNA: TGTGCCAGCAGTGGGACTAGCGGAGGGGCAGGGGAGACCCAGTACTTC
CDR3: CASSGTSGGAGETQYF

J: TRBJ2-3
size: .
D: .
V: TRBV2
DNA: TGTGCCAGAAACGGGGCAGGCGGGTCCAGCGATACGCAGTATTTT
CDR3: CARNGAGGSSDTQYF

J: TRBJ2-7
size: .
D: TRBD1
V: TRBV5-1
DNA: TGCGCCAGCAGCCTACAGGGGGACTACGAGCAGTACTTC
CDR3: CASSLQGDYEQYF

J: TRBJ1-2
size: .
D: .
V: TRBV28
DNA: TGTGCCAGCAGTTTTGACAGTCGTGGCTACACCTTC
CDR3: CASSFDSRGYTF

J: TRBJ1-2
size: .
D: .
V: TRBV6-5
DNA: TGTGCCAGCAGGAGGGGTGGATATGGCTACACCTTC
CDR3: CASRRGGYGYTF

J: TRBJ2-7
size: many
D: TRBD2
V: TRBV4-3
DNA: TGCGCCAGCAGCCAAGCCCTCGCAGTCAGCGGGAGGGCCTACGAGCAGTACTTC
CDR3: CASSQALAVSGRAYEQYF

J: TRBJ1-1
size: .
D: .
V: TRBV29-1
DNA: TGCAGCGCCACAACCGCGGGCACTGAAGCTTTCTTT
CDR3: CSATTAGTEAFF

J: TRBJ2-5
size: .
D: TRBD1
V: TRBV9
DNA: TGTGCCAGCAGCGTTACAGGGGGCCAAGAGACCCAGTACTTC
CDR3: CASSVTGGQETQYF

J: TRBJ2-1
size: .
D: TRBD2
V: TRBV28
DNA: TGTGCCAGCAGTTGGCAGCGGGGGGGGTGGAACGAGCAGTTCTTC
CDR3: CASSWQRGGWNEQFF

J: TRBJ1-1
size: .
D: TRBD1
V: TRBV7-2
DNA: TGTGCCAGCAGCCCGATGCTAAGACAGGGACCAAACACTGAAGCTTTCTTT
CDR3: CASSPMLRQGPNTEAFF

J: TRBJ2-1
size: .
D: TRBD2
V: TRBV7-9
DNA: TGTGCCAGCAGCTGGGCGGCGGGAGCAGTCTACAATGAGCAGTTCTTC
CDR3: CASSWAAGAVYNEQFF

J: TRBJ1-2
size: few
D: .
V: TRBV15
DNA: TGTGCCACCAGCAGAGCTACGGGGACTAACTATGGCTACACCTTC
CDR3: CATSRATGTNYGYTF

J: TRBJ1-6
size: .
D: .
V: TRBV7-2
DNA: TGTGCCAGCAGCTTAGACCCCGGTAGCCCGGCCCTCCACTTT
CDR3: CASSLDPGSPALHF

J: TRBJ2-3
size: few
D: .
V: TRBV7-6
DNA: TGTGCCAGCAGCCCCCGGGTCTCCACAGATACGCAGTATTTT
CDR3: CASSPRVSTDTQYF

J: TRBJ2-1
size: .
D: .
V: TRBV3-1
DNA: TGTGCCAGCAGCCCTTCCGGGACTCCTGACTACAATGAGCAGTTCTTC
CDR3: CASSPSGTPDYNEQFF

J: TRBJ2-7
size: .
D: .
V: TRBV27
DNA: TGTGCCGTGAAAGGAGCGGGCTACGAGCAGTACTTC
CDR3: CAVKGAGYEQYF

J: TRBJ2-7
size: .
D: .
V: TRBV20-1
DNA: TGCAGTGCCGCCGTGGTCTACGAGCAGTACTTC
CDR3: CSAAVVYEQYF

J: TRBJ2-1
size: .
D: .
V: TRBV29-1
DNA: TGCAGCGTTGAGTTTATTACCAGCAGCTCCTACAATGAGCAGTTCTTC
CDR3: CSVEFITSSSYNEQFF

J: TRBJ1-1
size: .
D: .
V: TRBV7-9
DNA: TGTGCCAGCAGCTTAGCTGCGGGTGCAGCTTTCTTT
CDR3: CASSLAAGAAFF

J: TRBJ1-1
size: .
D: .
V: TRBV4-1
DNA: TGCGCCAGCAGCCAAGACAGGCCTTACGAAGCTTTCTTT
CDR3: CASSQDRPYEAFF

J: TRBJ1-6
size: .
D: TRBD1
V: TRBV2
DNA: TGTGCCAGCAGCACAGAGGGGGCGCGGGATAATTCACCCCTCCACTTT
CDR3: CASSTEGARDNSPLHF

J: TRBJ2-7
size: .
D: .
V: TRBV5-1
DNA: TGCGCCAGCAGCTTGGCAGGTCCAGTCAACGAGCAGTACTTC
CDR3: CASSLAGPVNEQYF

J: TRBJ2-1
size: .
D: TRBD2
V: TRBV18
DNA: TGTGCCAGCTCAGAAGGACTAGCGGGGGGTGCCTACAATGAGCAGTTCTTC
CDR3: CASSEGLAGGAYNEQFF

J: TRBJ2-1
size: few
D: .
V: TRBV6-2/TRBV6-3
DNA: TGTGCCAGCAGCCACCTCTCGCCCAAGGAGCAGTTCTTC
CDR3: CASSHLSPKEQFF

J: TRBJ1-2
size: few
D: .
V: TRBV3-1
DNA: TGTGCCAGCAGAGATACAGCGTCAAGGGATGGCTACACCTTC
CDR3: CASRDTASRDGYTF

J: TRBJ2-1
size: .
D: TRBD2
V: TRBV7-8
DNA: TGTGCCAGCAGCTTAGTGGGCACTAGCGGGAGATACAATGAGCAGTTCTTC
CDR3: CASSLVGTSGRYNEQFF